The clone carrying this T cell receptor beta chain appeared a few times. Its antigen remains unknown. This sample stems from a study of CD8 T cells in acute hepatitis C reinfection. TCRdb's table, derived via immunoSEQ multiplex PCR, lists solely in-frame clones and lacks some. The table includes tens of thousands of clones, roughly 85% detected once. Regarding the study as a whole: Diversity was high, without significant differences between resolver and chronic groups.

Time point defined: naive CD8 control sorted from an acute-time-point sample. People who inject drugs in the Montreal Hepatitis C Cohort were donors. There are 15 residues in the CDR3. The germline V and J ends were trimmed by 8 bases and 0 bases, with 14 bases remaining between them. Germline lookup yields CDR1 SEHNR and CDR2 FQNEAQ (reference sequence). This clonotype was obtained from a woman aged 18-29 years who spontaneously cleared hepatitis C infection. The specimen was naive CD8+ T cells from PBMCs. The chain combines TRBV7-9 with TRBJ1-5; weak D call: TRBD1 (5 bases). The CDR3 coding sequence is TGTGCCAGCCAACCAGGGTCGGATAGCAATCAGCCCCAGCATTTT. The encoded protein is CASQPGSDSNQPQHF.